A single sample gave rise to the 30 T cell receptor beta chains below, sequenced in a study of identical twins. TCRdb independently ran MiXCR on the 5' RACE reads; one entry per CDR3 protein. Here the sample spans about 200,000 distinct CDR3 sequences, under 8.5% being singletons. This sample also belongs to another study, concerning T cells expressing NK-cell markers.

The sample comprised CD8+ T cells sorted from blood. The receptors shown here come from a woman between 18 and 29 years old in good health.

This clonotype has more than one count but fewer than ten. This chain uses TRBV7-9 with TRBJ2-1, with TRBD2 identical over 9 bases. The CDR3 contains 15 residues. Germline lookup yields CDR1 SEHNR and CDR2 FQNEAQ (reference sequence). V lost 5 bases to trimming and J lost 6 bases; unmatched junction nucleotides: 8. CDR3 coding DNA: TGTGCCAGCAGCCTAATAGCGGGAGCTAGCAATGAGCAGTTCTTC. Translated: CASSLIAGASNEQFF.

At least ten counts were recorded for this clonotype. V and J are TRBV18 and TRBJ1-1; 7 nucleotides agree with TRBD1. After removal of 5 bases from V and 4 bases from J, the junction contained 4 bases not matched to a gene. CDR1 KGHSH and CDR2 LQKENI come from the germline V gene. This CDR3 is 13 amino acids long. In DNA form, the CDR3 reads TGTGCCAGCTCATTTGCAGGGGGCACTGAAGCTTTCTTT. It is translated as CASSFAGGTEAFF.

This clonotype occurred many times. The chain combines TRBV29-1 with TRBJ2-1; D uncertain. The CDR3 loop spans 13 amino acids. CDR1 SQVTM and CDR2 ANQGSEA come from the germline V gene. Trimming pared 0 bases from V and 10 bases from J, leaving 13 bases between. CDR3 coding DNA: TGCAGCGTTGAAGAAAAGGCGCGCCAGGAGCAGTTCTTC. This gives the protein CSVEEKARQEQFF.

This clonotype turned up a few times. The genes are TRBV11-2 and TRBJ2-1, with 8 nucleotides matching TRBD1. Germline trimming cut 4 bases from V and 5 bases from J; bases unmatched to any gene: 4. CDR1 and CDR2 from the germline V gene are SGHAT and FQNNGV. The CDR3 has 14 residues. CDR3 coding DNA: TGTGCCAGCAGCTGGCAGGGGGCTAACAATGAGCAGTTCTTC. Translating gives CASSWQGANNEQFF.

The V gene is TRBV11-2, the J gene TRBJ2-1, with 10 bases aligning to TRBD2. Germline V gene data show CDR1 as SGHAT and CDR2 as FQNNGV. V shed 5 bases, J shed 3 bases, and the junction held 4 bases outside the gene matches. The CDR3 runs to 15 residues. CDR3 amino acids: CASSGTSGIYNEQFF. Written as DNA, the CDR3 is TGTGCCAGCAGCGGTACTAGCGGGATCTACAATGAGCAGTTCTTC.

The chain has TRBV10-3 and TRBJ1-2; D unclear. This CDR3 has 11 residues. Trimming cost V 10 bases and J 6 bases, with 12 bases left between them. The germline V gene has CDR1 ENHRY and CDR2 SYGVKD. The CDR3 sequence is CATQEADGYTF. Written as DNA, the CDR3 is TGTGCCACCCAGGAGGCGGATGGCTACACCTTC.

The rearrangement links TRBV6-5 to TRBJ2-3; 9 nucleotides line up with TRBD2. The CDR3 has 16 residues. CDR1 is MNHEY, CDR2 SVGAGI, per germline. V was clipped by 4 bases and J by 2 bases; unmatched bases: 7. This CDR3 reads CASSFLAGFYTDTQYF. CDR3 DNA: TGTGCCAGCAGTTTTCTAGCGGGATTTTACACAGATACGCAGTATTTT.

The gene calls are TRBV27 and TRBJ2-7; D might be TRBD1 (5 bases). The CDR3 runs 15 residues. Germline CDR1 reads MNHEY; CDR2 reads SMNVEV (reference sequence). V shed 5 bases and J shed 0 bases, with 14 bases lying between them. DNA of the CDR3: TGTGCCAGCAGTCCCTGGGGCAGGAGCTCCTACGAGCAGTACTTC. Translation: CASSPWGRSSYEQYF.

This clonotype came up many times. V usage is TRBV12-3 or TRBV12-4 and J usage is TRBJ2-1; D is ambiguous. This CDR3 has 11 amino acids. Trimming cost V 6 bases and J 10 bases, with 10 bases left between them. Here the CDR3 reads CASSYEAEQFF. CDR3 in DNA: TGTGCCAGCAGCTATGAGGCGGAGCAGTTCTTC.

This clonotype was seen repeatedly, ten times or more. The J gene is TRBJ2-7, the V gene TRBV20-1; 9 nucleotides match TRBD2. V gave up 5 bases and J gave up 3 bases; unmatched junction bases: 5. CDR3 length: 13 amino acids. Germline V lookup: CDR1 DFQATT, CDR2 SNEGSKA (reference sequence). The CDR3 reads CSASGTSLYEQYF. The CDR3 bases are TGCAGTGCTTCCGGGACTAGCCTCTACGAGCAGTACTTC.

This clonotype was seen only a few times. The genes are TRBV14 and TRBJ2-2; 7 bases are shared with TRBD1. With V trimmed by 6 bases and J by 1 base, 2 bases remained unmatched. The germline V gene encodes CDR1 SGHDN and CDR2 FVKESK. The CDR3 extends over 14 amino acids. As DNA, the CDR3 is TGTGCCAGCAGACAGGGGTTGAACACCGGGGAGCTGTTTTTT. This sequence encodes CASRQGLNTGELFF.

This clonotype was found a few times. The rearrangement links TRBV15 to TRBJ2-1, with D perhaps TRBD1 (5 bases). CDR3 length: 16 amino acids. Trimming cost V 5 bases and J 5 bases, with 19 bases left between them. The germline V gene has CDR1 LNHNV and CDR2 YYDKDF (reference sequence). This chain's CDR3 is CATSRRVQGYDNEQFF. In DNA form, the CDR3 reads TGTGCCACCAGCCGCAGAGTCCAGGGTTACGACAATGAGCAGTTCTTC.

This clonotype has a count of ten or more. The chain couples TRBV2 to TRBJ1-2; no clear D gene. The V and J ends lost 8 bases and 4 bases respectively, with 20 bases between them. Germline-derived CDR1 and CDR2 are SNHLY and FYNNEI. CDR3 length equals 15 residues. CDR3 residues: CASHNLDPNFYGYTF. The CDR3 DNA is TGTGCCAGCCACAACTTAGACCCGAACTTCTATGGCTACACCTTC.

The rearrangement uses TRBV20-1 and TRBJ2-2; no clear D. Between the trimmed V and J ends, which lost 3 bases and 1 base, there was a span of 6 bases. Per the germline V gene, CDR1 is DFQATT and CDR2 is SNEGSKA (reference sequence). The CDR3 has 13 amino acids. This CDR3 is CSARSLNTGELFF. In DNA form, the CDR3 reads TGCAGTGCTAGGAGTCTGAACACCGGGGAGCTGTTTTTT.

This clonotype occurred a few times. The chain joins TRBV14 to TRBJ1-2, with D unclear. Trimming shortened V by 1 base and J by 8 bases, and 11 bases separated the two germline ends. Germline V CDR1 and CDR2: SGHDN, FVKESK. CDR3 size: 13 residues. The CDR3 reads CASSQGTWKGYTF. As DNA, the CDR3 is TGTGCCAGCAGCCAAGGGACTTGGAAAGGCTACACCTTC.

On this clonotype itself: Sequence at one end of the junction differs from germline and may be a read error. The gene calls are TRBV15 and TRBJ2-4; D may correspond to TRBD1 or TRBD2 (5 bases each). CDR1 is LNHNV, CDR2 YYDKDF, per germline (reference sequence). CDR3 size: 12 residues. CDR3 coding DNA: TGTGCCACCAGCAGAGGAGGGGCCCCTTCCGACTTC. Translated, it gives CATSRGGAPSDF.

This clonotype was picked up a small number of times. In DNA form, the CDR3 reads TGTGCCAGCACCAATTCCGGGACAGGGGGCGGTGAGCAGTTCTTC. This encodes CASTNSGTGGGEQFF. The chain combines TRBV5-4 with TRBJ2-1; 12 bases fit TRBD1. Germline assignment: CDR1 SGHNT and CDR2 YYREEE (reference sequence). The CDR3 consists of 15 residues. V lost 6 bases and J lost 9; bases outside the gene matches: 10.

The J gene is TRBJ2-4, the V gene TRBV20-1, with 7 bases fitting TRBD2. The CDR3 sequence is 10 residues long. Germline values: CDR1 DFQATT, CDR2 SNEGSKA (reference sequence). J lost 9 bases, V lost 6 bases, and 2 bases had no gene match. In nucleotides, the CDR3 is TGCAGTGCGGGGGGGGTCATTCAGTACTTC. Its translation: CSAGGVIQYF.

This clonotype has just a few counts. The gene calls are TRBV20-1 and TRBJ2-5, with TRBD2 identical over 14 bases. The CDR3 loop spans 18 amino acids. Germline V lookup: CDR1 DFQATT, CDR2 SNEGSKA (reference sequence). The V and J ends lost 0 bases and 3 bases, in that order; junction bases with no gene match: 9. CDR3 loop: CSARESPGTSGGKETQYF. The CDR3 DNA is TGCAGTGCTAGAGAAAGTCCCGGGACTAGCGGGGGCAAAGAGACCCAGTACTTC.

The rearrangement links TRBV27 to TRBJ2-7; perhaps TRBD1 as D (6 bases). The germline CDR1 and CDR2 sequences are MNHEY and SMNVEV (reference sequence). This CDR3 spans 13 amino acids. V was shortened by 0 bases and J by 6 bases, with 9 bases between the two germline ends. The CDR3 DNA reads TGTGCCAGCAGTTTATCGGGGGCAATCGAGCAGTACTTC. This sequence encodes CASSLSGAIEQYF.

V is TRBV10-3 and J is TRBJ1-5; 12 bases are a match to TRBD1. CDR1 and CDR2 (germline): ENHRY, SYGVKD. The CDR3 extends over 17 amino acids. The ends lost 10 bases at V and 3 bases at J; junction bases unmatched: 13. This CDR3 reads CATNRGDRGRDNQPQHF. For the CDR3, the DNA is TGTGCCACAAACCGAGGGGACAGGGGGCGAGACAATCAGCCCCAGCATTTT.

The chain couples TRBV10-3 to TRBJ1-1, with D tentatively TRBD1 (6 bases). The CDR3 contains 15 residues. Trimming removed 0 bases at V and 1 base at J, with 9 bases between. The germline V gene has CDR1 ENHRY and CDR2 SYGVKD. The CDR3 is CAISESGHRNTEAFF. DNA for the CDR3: TGTGCCATCAGTGAGTCGGGACACCGGAACACTGAAGCTTTCTTT.

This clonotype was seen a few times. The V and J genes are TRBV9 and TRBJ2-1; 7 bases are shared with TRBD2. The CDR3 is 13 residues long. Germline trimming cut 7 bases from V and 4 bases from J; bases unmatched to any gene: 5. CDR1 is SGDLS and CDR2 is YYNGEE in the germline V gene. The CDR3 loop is CASGGGAYNEQFF. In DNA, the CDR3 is TGTGCCAGCGGGGGGGGTGCGTACAATGAGCAGTTCTTC.

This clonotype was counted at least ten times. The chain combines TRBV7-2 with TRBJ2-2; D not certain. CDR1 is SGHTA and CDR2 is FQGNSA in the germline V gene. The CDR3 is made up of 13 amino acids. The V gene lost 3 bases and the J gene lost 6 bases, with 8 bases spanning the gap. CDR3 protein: CASSFLLSGELFF. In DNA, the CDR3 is TGTGCCAGCAGCTTTCTCCTGTCCGGGGAGCTGTTTTTT.

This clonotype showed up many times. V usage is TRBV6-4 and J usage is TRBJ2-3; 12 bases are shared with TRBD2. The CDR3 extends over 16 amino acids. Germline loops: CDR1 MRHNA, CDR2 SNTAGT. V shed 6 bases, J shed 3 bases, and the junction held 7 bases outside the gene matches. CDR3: CASSATSGSGTDTQYF. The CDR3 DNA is TGTGCCAGCAGCGCGACTAGCGGGAGTGGAACAGATACGCAGTATTTT.

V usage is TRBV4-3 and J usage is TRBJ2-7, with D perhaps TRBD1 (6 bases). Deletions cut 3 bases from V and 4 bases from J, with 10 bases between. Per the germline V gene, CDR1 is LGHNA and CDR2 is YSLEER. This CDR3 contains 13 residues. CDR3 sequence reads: CASSQDRNYEQYF. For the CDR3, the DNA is TGCGCCAGCAGCCAGGACAGAAATTACGAGCAGTACTTC.

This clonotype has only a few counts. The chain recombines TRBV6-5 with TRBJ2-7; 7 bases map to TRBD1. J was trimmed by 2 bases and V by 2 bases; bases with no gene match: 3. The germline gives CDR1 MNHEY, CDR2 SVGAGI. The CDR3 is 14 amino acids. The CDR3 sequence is CASSYEGGPYEQYF. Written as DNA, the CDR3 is TGTGCCAGCAGTTACGAAGGGGGCCCCTACGAGCAGTACTTC.

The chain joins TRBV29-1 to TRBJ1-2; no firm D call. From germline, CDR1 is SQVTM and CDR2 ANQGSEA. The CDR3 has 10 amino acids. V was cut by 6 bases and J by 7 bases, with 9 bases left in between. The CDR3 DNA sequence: TGCAGCGTCGCTTACACTGGCTACACCTTC. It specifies CSVAYTGYTF.

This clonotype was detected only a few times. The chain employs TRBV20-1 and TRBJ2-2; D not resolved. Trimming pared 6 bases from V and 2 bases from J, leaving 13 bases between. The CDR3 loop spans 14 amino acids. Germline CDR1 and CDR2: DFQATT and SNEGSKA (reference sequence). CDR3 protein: CSAPNFDNTGELFF. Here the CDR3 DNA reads TGCAGTGCCCCTAACTTTGATAACACCGGGGAGCTGTTTTTT.

The CDR3 protein is CASSEVGTGTDTQYF. In DNA, the CDR3 is TGTGCCAGCAGTGAAGTGGGCACGGGCACAGATACGCAGTATTTT. The gene calls are TRBV25-1 and TRBJ2-3; D not certain. Trimming shortened V by 2 bases and J by 1 base, and 10 bases separated the two germline ends. The CDR3 is 15 residues long. Germline CDR1 and CDR2: MGHDK and SYGVNS.